This TCR beta chain was profiled in a study of blood T cell repertoires in COVID-19. Turning to the study itself: The United States, Italy and Spain supplied acute and convalescent COVID-19 samples. The cDNA or gDNA used as material had been derived from T cells, B-cell-depleted T cells, or PBMCs.

Participant ages covered about 18 to 100 years across 24 US areas. The authors' processing: Reference gene primer amplification gave estimated nucleated cell counts. TCRdb's copy holds only in-frame clones and misses some; the assay was immunoSEQ multiplex PCR. V and J calls and clone size come straight from that table; D and trimming were deduced from the DNA. The top ten clones hold around 19% of a sample with approximately 200,000 clones, around 84% of them seen once. Specimen: PBMCs or T cells enriched from blood (not recorded which). The receptor was isolated from a man aged 40-49 years who had recovered from COVID-19.

The CDR3 region is CATGRQGSNEQFF. CDR3 in DNA: TGTGCCACGGGGCGACAGGGGAGTAATGAGCAGTTCTTC. The V gene is TRBV24-1, the J gene TRBJ2-1, with 8 bases that match TRBD1. V trimming: 10 bases; J trimming: 7 bases; junction bases outside the gene matches: 8. The CDR3 sequence is 13 residues long. Germline V gene lookup returns CDR1 KGHDR and CDR2 SFDVKD.